This TCR beta chain appears in the sequencing data of a study of shared clonotypes between healthy human individuals. The CDR3 is made up of 16 amino acids. V lost 4 bases and J lost 4; bases outside the gene matches: 12. Per germline, CDR1 SGDLS and CDR2 YYNGEE. This table comes from immunoSEQ multiplex PCR, and its TCRdb copy is limited to in-frame clones, with some not included. The repertoire holds about 600,000 clones, around 97% seen once, with 0.055% to 0.07% in the top ten. The sequence derives from a woman aged 30 to 39 in good health. The J gene is TRBJ2-7, the V gene TRBV9; 9 bases map to TRBD2. Material for sequencing was naive CD4+ T cells sorted from blood. Subset meaning: CD45RA+ positively selected. CDR3 sequence: CASSPRGAGGPYEQYF. DNA of the CDR3: TGTGCCAGCAGCCCCCGGGGGGCGGGAGGGCCTTACGAGCAGTACTTC.